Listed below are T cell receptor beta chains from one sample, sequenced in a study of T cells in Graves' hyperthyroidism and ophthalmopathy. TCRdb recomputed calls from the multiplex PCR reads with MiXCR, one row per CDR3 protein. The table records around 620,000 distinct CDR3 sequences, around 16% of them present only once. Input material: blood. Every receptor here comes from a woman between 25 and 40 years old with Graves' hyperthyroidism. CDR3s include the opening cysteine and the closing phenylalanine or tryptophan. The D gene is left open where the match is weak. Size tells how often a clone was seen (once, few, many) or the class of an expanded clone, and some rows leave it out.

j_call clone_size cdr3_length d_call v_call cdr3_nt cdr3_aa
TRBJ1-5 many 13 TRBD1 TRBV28 TGTGCCAGCGGGACAGGGGTTGGTCAGCCCCAGCATTTT CASGTGVGQPQHF
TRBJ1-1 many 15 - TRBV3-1 TGTGCCAGCAGCCAGGGGGCAGGGGTTGTGACTGAAGCTTTCTTT CASSQGAGVVTEAFF
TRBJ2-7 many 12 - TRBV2 TGTGCCAGTGATCCTAGTAGCAACGAGCAGTACTTC CASDPSSNEQYF
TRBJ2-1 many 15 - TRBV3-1 TGTGCCAGCTCAAAAGGGGCTAGTTATAGCAATGAGCAGTTCTTC CASSKGASYSNEQFF
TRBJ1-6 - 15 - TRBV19 TGTGCCAGTAGTATACGAGGCGGGTATAATTCACCCCTCCACTTT CASSIRGGYNSPLHF
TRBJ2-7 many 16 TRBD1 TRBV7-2 TGTGCCAGCAGCTTTCAAGGGAGGACAGGGCTGTACGAGCAGTACTTC CASSFQGRTGLYEQYF
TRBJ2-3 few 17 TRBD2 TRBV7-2 TGTGCCAGCAGCGGTTTAGCGGGAGAAGCTGGCACAGATACGCAGTATTTT CASSGLAGEAGTDTQYF
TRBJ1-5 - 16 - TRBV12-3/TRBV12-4 TGTGCCAGCAGTTTTTTTGTTTCAGGGGCCGGTCGGCCCCAGCATTTT CASSFFVSGAGRPQHF
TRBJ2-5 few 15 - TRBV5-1 TGCGCCAGCAGCTTGAGGACGGGAGCCCAAGAGACCCAGTACTTC CASSLRTGAQETQYF
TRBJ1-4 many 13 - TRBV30 TGTGCCTGGAGTGGCCGGGCGAATGAAAAACTGTTTTTT CAWSGRANEKLFF
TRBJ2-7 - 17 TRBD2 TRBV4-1 TGCGCCAGCAGCCAAGAAGCGACTAGCGGGAGGGCCTGGGAGCAGTACTTC CASSQEATSGRAWEQYF
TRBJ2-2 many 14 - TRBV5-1 TGCGCCAGCAGCAAAACCGTGAACACCGGGGAGCTGTTTTTT CASSKTVNTGELFF
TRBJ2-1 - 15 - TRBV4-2 TGTGCCAGCAGCCAATTAGTGGCAGGGGTCAATGAGCAGTTCTTC CASSQLVAGVNEQFF
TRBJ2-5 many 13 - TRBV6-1 TGTGCCAGCGAAGAGGGGTATCGGGAGACCCAGTACTTC CASEEGYRETQYF
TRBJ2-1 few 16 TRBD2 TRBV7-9 TGTGCCAGCAGCCCCCCAGCGGGAGTGGCCTACAATGAGCAGTTCTTC CASSPPAGVAYNEQFF
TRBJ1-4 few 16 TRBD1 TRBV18 TGTGCCAGCTCACCAGGCGCGGGACAGAGTAATGAAAAACTGTTTTTT CASSPGAGQSNEKLFF
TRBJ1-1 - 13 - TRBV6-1 TGTGCCAGCAGCTCGGGACCTCGTACTGAAGCTTTCTTT CASSSGPRTEAFF
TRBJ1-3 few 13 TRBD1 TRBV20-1 TGCAGTGCTAGTGGCTCAGGGACAGGGAACCCATATTTT CSASGSGTGNPYF
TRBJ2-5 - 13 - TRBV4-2 TGTGCCAGCAGCCAATCGAAGGAAGAGACCCAGTACTTC CASSQSKEETQYF
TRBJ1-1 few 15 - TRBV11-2 TGTGCCAGCAGCTTAGTCGGAGTAATGAACACTGAAGCTTTCTTT CASSLVGVMNTEAFF
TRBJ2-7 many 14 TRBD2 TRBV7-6 TGTGCCAGCAGCTCTGGGGGGGGTGGCTACGAGCAGTACTTC CASSSGGGGYEQYF
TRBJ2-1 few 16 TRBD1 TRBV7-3 TGTGCCAGCAGCGCAGCCGGGACAGCCTCCCCCAATGAGCAGTTCTTC CASSAAGTASPNEQFF
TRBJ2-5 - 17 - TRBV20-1 TGCAGTGCTAGGGAAGTGACTAGGCGGGTGCCCCAAGAGACCCAGTACTTC CSAREVTRRVPQETQYF
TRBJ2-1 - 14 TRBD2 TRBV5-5 TGTGCCAGCAACTTCAGGGAGGGGAGGGATGAGCAGTTCTTC CASNFREGRDEQFF